This T cell receptor beta chain emerged from a study of CD8 T cells in ankylosing spondylitis. This CDR3 has 14 residues. CDR1 is DFQATT and CDR2 is SNEGSKA in the germline V gene (reference sequence). With 1 base removed from V and 5 bases from J, the gap between germline ends came to 14 bases. TCRdb fed the 5' RACE reads into MiXCR, producing one record per CDR3 protein. The sample shows about 240,000 distinct CDR3 sequences, less than 10% of them seen only once. This clonotype appeared a few times. Its specificity is unknown. Study results and caveats: Researchers report that disease-linked clones proved CD8+ and relatively rare in peripheral blood.

The chain joins TRBV20-1 to TRBJ2-5; D is possibly TRBD1 or TRBD2 (7 bases each). The specimen sequenced was blood, either unsorted or a sorted T cell fraction (not recorded which). This TCR was sampled from a male donor with ankylosing spondylitis or in good health (not recorded which). CDR3: CSARGQGGRETQYF. The CDR3 region has the DNA TGCAGTGCTAGAGGGCAGGGGGGGAGGGAGACCCAGTACTTC.